Below, 10 T cell receptor beta chains from the same sample are listed, as sequenced in a study of early T cells in non-severe SARS-CoV-2 infection. MiXCR was run by TCRdb on the 5' RACE reads, yielding one entry per CDR3 protein. The table shows 40,000 to 50,000 distinct CDR3 sequences, with about 13% occurring only once. Sequenced sample: whole blood. The receptor source for this set is an adult who was a healthcare worker with PCR-confirmed SARS-CoV-2 infection or an uninfected control (not recorded which).

The sample holds many counts of this clonotype. Germline and junction disagree at one end, which may indicate a read error. The chain joins TRBV30 to TRBJ1-1, with D maybe TRBD1 (5 bases). Germline assignment: CDR1 GTSNPN and CDR2 SVGIG (reference sequence). The CDR3 covers 13 residues. The DNA of the CDR3 is TGTGCCTGGAGTCGACACGGGACTACTGAAGTTTTCTTT. Amino acids: CAWSRHGTTEVFF.

V gene TRBV15 combines with J gene TRBJ1-1; 7 bases match TRBD1. Germline loops: CDR1 LNHNV, CDR2 YYDKDF (reference sequence). V shed 6 bases, J shed 7 bases, and the junction held 5 bases outside the gene matches. The CDR3 contains 12 residues. The chain's CDR3 is CATSRTGLEAFF. The CDR3 bases are TGTGCCACCAGTCGGACAGGACTTGAAGCTTTCTTT. The full variable domain, completed using reference TRBV15 and TRBJ1-1, is DAMVIQNPRYQVTQFGKPVTLSCSQTLNHNVMYWYQQKSSQAPKLLFHYYDKDFNNEADTPDNFQSRRPNTSFCFLDIRSPGLGDTAMYLCATSRTGLEAFFGQGTRLTVV.

At least ten counts were recorded for this clonotype. The rearrangement uses TRBV29-1 and TRBJ2-1; tentatively, D is TRBD1 (6 bases). In germline, CDR1 is SQVTM, CDR2 ANQGSEA. CDR3 length: 13 residues. V was cut by 3 bases and J by 7 bases, with 13 bases left in between. The CDR3 spells CSVELQQGNEQFF. For the CDR3, the DNA is TGCAGCGTTGAGCTCCAACAGGGAAATGAGCAGTTCTTC.

The chain uses TRBV7-9 and TRBJ1-1, with no clear D. CDR1 and CDR2 from the germline V gene are SEHNR and FQNEAQ (reference sequence). The ends were cut back, 0 bases at V and 5 bases at J, with 10 bases in the middle. The CDR3 loop spans 14 amino acids. CDR3 in amino acids: CASSLAGMGTEAFF. CDR3 DNA sequence: TGTGCCAGCAGCTTAGCGGGGATGGGGACTGAAGCTTTCTTT.

This clonotype was seen repeatedly, ten times or more. This chain joins TRBV6-5 and TRBJ2-7; D gene uncertain. Germline V gives CDR1 MNHEY, CDR2 SVGAGI. CDR3 length: 13 amino acids. Deletions cut 0 bases from V and 6 bases from J, with 9 bases between. The CDR3 region has the DNA TGTGCCAGCAGTTACTCGAGAGGCACCGAGCAGTACTTC. This encodes CASSYSRGTEQYF.

The gene calls are TRBV4-2 and TRBJ1-3; D call uncertain. Germline V gene sequence: CDR1 LGHNA, CDR2 YNFKEQ. The CDR3 is made up of 11 amino acids. Deletions cut 4 bases from V and 4 bases from J, with 2 bases between. CDR3 sequence: CASSPGNTIYF. In nucleotides, the CDR3 is TGTGCCAGCAGCCCGGGAAACACCATATATTTT.

This clonotype has a count of ten or more. The CDR3 loop is CASSGNRATYGYTF. The CDR3 DNA is TGTGCCAGCAGTGGTAACAGGGCTACCTATGGCTACACCTTC. The V and J genes are TRBV2 and TRBJ1-2; maybe TRBD1 (6 bases). CDR1 is SNHLY, CDR2 FYNNEI, per germline. V lost 4 bases and J 4 bases, leaving 13 bases between the germline ends. This CDR3 has 14 residues. The full variable domain, completed using reference TRBV2 and TRBJ1-2, is EPEVTQTPSHQVTQMGQEVILRCVPISNHLYFYWYRQILGQKVEFLVSFYNNEISEKSEIFDDQFSVERPDGSNFTLKIRSTKLEDSAMYFCASSGNRATYGYTFGSGTRLTVV.

This clonotype was recorded at least ten times. CDR3 sequence: CASSSSRRGLAGGGLSDTQYF. DNA for the CDR3: TGTGCCAGCAGCTCCTCGCGTCGGGGACTAGCGGGAGGGGGACTGTCAGATACGCAGTATTTT. This rearrangement joins TRBV7-2 to TRBJ2-3; 16 nucleotides agree with TRBD2. With 4 bases clipped from V and 4 bases from J, the junction kept 17 bases outside the gene matches. The germline V gene encodes CDR1 SGHTA and CDR2 FQGNSA. The CDR3 covers 21 residues. The full variable domain, with the rest looked up from reference TRBV7-2 and TRBJ2-3, is GAGVSQSPSNKVTEKGKDVELRCDPISGHTALYWYRQSLGQGLEFLIYFQGNSAPDKSGLPSDRFSAERTGGSVSTLTIQRTQQEDSAVYLCASSSSRRGLAGGGLSDTQYFGPGTRLTVL.

In this sample, this clonotype turned up many times. The V call is TRBV7-3, the J call TRBJ2-2, with TRBD1 matching 10 bases. Trimming cost V 4 bases and J 5 bases; bases outside gene matches: 4. The CDR3 runs 15 residues. From germline, CDR1 is SGHTA and CDR2 FQGTGA. The CDR3 DNA follows: TGTGCCAGCAGCTGGGGACAGGGGATGACCGGGGAGCTGTTTTTT. It encodes CASSWGQGMTGELFF.

The chain has TRBV2 and TRBJ2-7; 8 bases map to TRBD1. Trimming cost V 8 bases and J 5 bases; bases outside gene matches: 11. Per germline, CDR1 SNHLY and CDR2 FYNNEI. The CDR3 runs to 14 residues. Here the CDR3 DNA reads TGTGCCAGCCTAGAGGAACAGGGGGAAAACGAGCAGTACTTC. As protein: CASLEEQGENEQYF.